The rows below give T cell receptor beta chains drawn from one sample of a study of CD8 T cells in Susac syndrome. TCRdb redid the calling of the immunoSEQ multiplex PCR reads with MiXCR, one entry per CDR3 protein. The sample lists 90,000 to 110,000 distinct CDR3 sequences, less than 97% seen once, with around 0.1% in the top ten. The sequenced sample was CD4+ T cells from PBMCs. These receptors originate from a human donor in good health. CDR3s include the opening cysteine and the closing phenylalanine or tryptophan. The D gene is left open where the match is weak. Size values are once, few and many counts, or a class for expanded clones, and some rows have none.

D | size | J | V | length | DNA | CDR3
NA | NA | TRBJ2-7 | TRBV7-9 | 13 | TGTGCCAGCAGCCAAGGGACCCCCTACGAGCAGTACTTC | CASSQGTPYEQYF
TRBD2 | once | TRBJ2-5 | TRBV2 | 13 | TGTGCCAGCAACCAAGGACTAGGCGGGACCCAGTACTTC | CASNQGLGGTQYF
NA | NA | TRBJ2-4 | TRBV6-6 | 14 | TGTGCCAGCAGAAGGGAACCCCCTGAAAACATTCAGTACTTC | CASRREPPENIQYF
NA | NA | TRBJ2-7 | TRBV5-1 | 14 | TGCGCCAGCACCAGGGAGGTGGGCCCCTACGAGCAGTACTTC | CASTREVGPYEQYF
TRBD2 | NA | TRBJ2-3 | TRBV9 | 15 | TGTGCCAGCAGCGTAGCCGGGGGGAGTGCAGATACGCAGTATTTT | CASSVAGGSADTQYF
NA | NA | TRBJ2-6 | TRBV12-3/TRBV12-4 | 15 | TGTGCCAGCAGTCCCCGGCAGGCTGGGGCCAACGTCCTGACTTTC | CASSPRQAGANVLTF
NA | NA | TRBJ1-2 | TRBV6-6 | 13 | TGTGCCAGCAGTCGGCAGGGGTTGGGCGGCTACACCTTC | CASSRQGLGGYTF
NA | NA | TRBJ1-5 | TRBV6-2/TRBV6-3 | 14 | TGTGCCAGCAGCACTTGGACGGATAATCAGCCCCAGCATTTT | CASSTWTDNQPQHF
TRBD1 | few | TRBJ2-4 | TRBV4-1 | 14 | TGCGCCAGCAGCCAAGCGGGACAGGGAAACATTCAGTACTTC | CASSQAGQGNIQYF
TRBD1 | NA | TRBJ1-2 | TRBV18 | 15 | TGTGCCAGCTCACCCGACCGGACAGGGGGGTATGGCTACACCTTC | CASSPDRTGGYGYTF
TRBD2 | NA | TRBJ2-7 | TRBV20-1 | 13 | TGCAGTGCGTCTAGCGGTGCGGCTTACGAGCAGTACTTC | CSASSGAAYEQYF
NA | NA | TRBJ2-7 | TRBV5-1 | 16 | TGCGCCAGCAGCGAAGGTCCGGACCTCTCCCTTTGGAAGCAGTACTTC | CASSEGPDLSLWKQYF
NA | NA | TRBJ2-3 | TRBV6-5 | 14 | TGTGCCAGCAGTCCCCCTGGAGGTTCGGATACGCAGTATTTT | CASSPPGGSDTQYF
NA | NA | TRBJ1-4 | TRBV20-1 | 13 | TGCAGTGCTAGATCAGGGGTGGCTGAAAAACTGTTTTTT | CSARSGVAEKLFF
NA | NA | TRBJ2-5 | TRBV5-1 | 15 | TGCGCCAGCAGCTTGGGGGCAGATTACCAAGAGACCCAGTACTTC | CASSLGADYQETQYF
TRBD2 | NA | TRBJ2-1 | TRBV19 | 14 | TGTGCCAGTATTGCGGGAGGCTCCTACAATGAGCAGTTCTTC | CASIAGGSYNEQFF
NA | NA | TRBJ2-5 | TRBV3-1 | 16 | TGTGCCAGCAGCCAAGATATTGGGACAAACCAAGAGACCCAGTACTTC | CASSQDIGTNQETQYF
NA | once | TRBJ1-2 | TRBV5-1 | 14 | TGCGCCAGCAGCCCACCTCAGAGCCCAGGCGGCTACACCTTC | CASSPPQSPGGYTF
NA | NA | TRBJ1-6 | TRBV7-2 | 16 | TGTGCCAGCAGCGGGGAGGGGACGGCGTATAATTCACCCCTCCACTTT | CASSGEGTAYNSPLHF
NA | NA | TRBJ2-1 | TRBV11-1 | 14 | TGTGCCAGCAGCGCCAGGGGCTCCTACAATGAGCAGTTCTTC | CASSARGSYNEQFF
NA | NA | TRBJ1-6 | TRBV12-3/TRBV12-4 | 15 | TGTGCCAGCCGCCCCCAGAGACAGTTAAATTCACCCCTCCACTTT | CASRPQRQLNSPLHF
TRBD1 | NA | TRBJ2-4 | TRBV28 | 14 | TGTGCCAGCAGTTTCAGGGGGCCCGGAATCATTCAGTACTTC | CASSFRGPGIIQYF
TRBD2 | once | TRBJ2-5 | TRBV9 | 16 | TGTGCCAGCAGCGTCCAGAGCGGGAGAGTAGAGGAGACCCAGTACTTC | CASSVQSGRVEETQYF
NA | NA | TRBJ2-4 | TRBV7-9 | 12 | TGTGCCAGCGAAGGAGACAAAAACATTCAGTACTTC | CASEGDKNIQYF
TRBD1 | NA | TRBJ1-2 | TRBV4-3 | 14 | TGCGCCAGCAGCCGATGGGACAGGGGGCCTGGCTACACCTTC | CASSRWDRGPGYTF
TRBD2 | NA | TRBJ2-3 | TRBV6-5 | 14 | TGTGCCAGCACAAAGAGCGGGGGGGCCGATACGCAGTATTTT | CASTKSGGADTQYF
NA | NA | TRBJ1-2 | TRBV29-1 | 14 | TGCAGCGCCCTGGCGCAGGGAAGTAACTATGGCTACACCTTC | CSALAQGSNYGYTF
TRBD2 | NA | TRBJ2-7 | TRBV5-4 | 16 | TGTGCCAGCAGCTCCGCCGGACTAGCGGGACCCTACGAGCAGTACTTC | CASSSAGLAGPYEQYF
NA | NA | TRBJ2-6 | TRBV6-1 | 18 | TGTGCCAGCAGGCCCCCGGGGTTCGGATCCGCTGGGGCCAACGTCCTGACTTTC | CASRPPGFGSAGANVLTF
NA | NA | TRBJ2-5 | TRBV20-1 | 11 | TGCAGTGCTAGCCCGGGGGAGACCCAGTACTTC | CSASPGETQYF
NA | NA | TRBJ1-2 | TRBV3-1 | 14 | TGTGCCAGCAGCCAAGAAGGATCATTCCTTGGCTACACCTTC | CASSQEGSFLGYTF
TRBD1 | NA | TRBJ2-7 | TRBV4-1 | 16 | TGCGCCAGCAGCCAAGGCACCGGGACAGCCAACTACGAGCAGTACTTC | CASSQGTGTANYEQYF
NA | NA | TRBJ2-7 | TRBV29-1 | 11 | TGCAGCGTGGCTGAGCGCGGCGAGCAGTACTTC | CSVAERGEQYF
TRBD2 | NA | TRBJ2-7 | TRBV3-1 | 15 | TGTGCCAGCAGCCAAGGAAGCCTAGCGGGAGTTGAGCAGTACTTC | CASSQGSLAGVEQYF
TRBD2 | NA | TRBJ2-3 | TRBV20-1 | 15 | TGCAGTGCACCGAGTAGGCGGGAGGGCCACGATACGCAGTATTTT | CSAPSRREGHDTQYF
NA | NA | TRBJ2-1 | TRBV29-1 | 11 | TGCAGCTTGGGAGATCTCGATGAGCAGTTCTTC | CSLGDLDEQFF
NA | NA | TRBJ1-3 | TRBV3-1 | 13 | TGTGCCAGCAGCCAATTGGTTGGAAACACCATATATTTT | CASSQLVGNTIYF
TRBD2 | NA | TRBJ2-7 | TRBV20-1 | 18 | TGCAGTGCCCCAGGGCTACTAGCGGGAGAAGGGTTTGGGTCCGAGCAGTACTTC | CSAPGLLAGEGFGSEQYF
TRBD2 | NA | TRBJ2-5 | TRBV7-3 | 16 | TGTGCCAGCAGCTTAGGGTCTAGCGGGGGGCAAGAGACCCAGTACTTC | CASSLGSSGGQETQYF
NA | NA | TRBJ2-5 | TRBV24-1 | 11 | TGTGCCACCAGTTCAGGGGAGACCCAGTACTTC | CATSSGETQYF
NA | NA | TRBJ2-7 | TRBV20-1 | 14 | TGCAGTGCTAGAGATCGTTCGAGCCCCAACGAGCAGTACTTC | CSARDRSSPNEQYF
TRBD2 | few | TRBJ2-7 | TRBV29-1 | 15 | TGCAGCGCCCGGCCCCTAGCGGGAGGACCCTACGAGCAGTACTTC | CSARPLAGGPYEQYF
TRBD1 | NA | TRBJ2-6 | TRBV7-2 | 18 | TGTGCCAGCAGCTCTCGCCGGGACAGGAGCTCTGGGGCCAACGTCCTGACTTTC | CASSSRRDRSSGANVLTF
TRBD2 | once | TRBJ2-5 | TRBV9 | 14 | TGTGCCAGCAGCGTTAGCGGGAGGAGTGAGACCCAGTACTTC | CASSVSGRSETQYF
NA | NA | TRBJ2-2 | TRBV2 | 14 | TGTGCCAGCAGTGCCCAGCGATCGGGCGGGGAGCTGTTTTTT | CASSAQRSGGELFF